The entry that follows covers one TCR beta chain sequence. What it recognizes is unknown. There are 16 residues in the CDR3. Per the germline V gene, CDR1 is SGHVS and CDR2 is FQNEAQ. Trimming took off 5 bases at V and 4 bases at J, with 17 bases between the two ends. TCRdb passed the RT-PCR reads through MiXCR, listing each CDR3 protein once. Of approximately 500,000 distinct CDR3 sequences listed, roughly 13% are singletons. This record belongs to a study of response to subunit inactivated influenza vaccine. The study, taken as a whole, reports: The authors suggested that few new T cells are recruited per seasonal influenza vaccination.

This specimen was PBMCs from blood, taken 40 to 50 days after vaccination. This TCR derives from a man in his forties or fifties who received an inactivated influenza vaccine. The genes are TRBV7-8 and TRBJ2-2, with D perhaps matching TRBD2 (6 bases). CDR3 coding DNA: TGTGCCAGCAGCCCCGGACTATTTTCGATCACCGGGGAGCTGTTTTTT. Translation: CASSPGLFSITGELFF.